This T cell receptor (beta chain) was captured by sequencing in a study of T cell changes during pregnancy in multiple sclerosis (dated by TCRdb to about 2019). Regarding the research as a whole: The study examined how the T cell repertoire changed over the course of pregnancy in women with multiple sclerosis.

Notes on this clone: Its antigen remains undetermined. There are no base qualities to consult, and no much larger clone falls within one base.

Libraries were made using the immunoSEQ multiplex PCR assay. The clones in this table, taken by TCRdb from immuneACCESS, are in-frame only. Not every clone is retained; where verified, under half of the shortfall comes from an unresolved V gene, and the cause of the rest is unknown. Counted in this sample were about 40,000 clones; roughly 94% of them appeared once. Together, the top ten hold less than 2% of the sample. V is cut by 0 bases and J by 4 bases, and the space between the germline ends is 12 bases. The CDR3 measures 15 amino acids from cysteine to phenylalanine. Only the CDR3 region is kept as DNA, spanning 45 bases read in frame from base 1. CDR1 LGHNA and CDR2 YSLEER are derived from the germline V gene.

This TCR was sampled from a female donor with multiple sclerosis, enrolled in a pregnancy study. The material was peripheral blood, obtained in the third trimester of pregnancy. The rearrangement combines TRBV4-3 with TRBJ1-1, with the D segment identity uncertain. In nucleotides, the sequence is TGCGCCAGCAGCCAAGATGAGAGGGCGGGCACTGAAGCTTTCTTT. Protein translation: CASSQDERAGTEAFF.